This TCR beta chain originates from a study of patients and donors after allogeneic stem cell transplantation. This clonotype was seen repeatedly, ten times or more. TCRdb recomputed calls from the RT-PCR reads with MiXCR, one row per CDR3 protein. The sample carries some 880,000 distinct CDR3 sequences, around 17% recorded once. CDR1 and CDR2 from the germline V gene are SQVTM and ANQGSEA. The CDR3 contains 13 residues. Trimming took 6 bases from V and 2 from J; bases not matched to a gene: 5. The rearrangement joins TRBV29-1 to TRBJ1-1; TRBD1 agrees at 8 bases. The TCR originated in a human donor who was either an allogeneic HSCT recipient or a stem cell or donor lymphocyte infusion donor (not recorded which). It is not recorded whose cells these are; they may come from a transplant donor. The material sequenced was blood, either unsorted or a sorted T cell fraction (not recorded which). CDR3 in amino acids: CSVGRGLNTEAFF. The CDR3 nucleotides are TGCAGCGTCGGCAGGGGGCTAAACACTGAAGCTTTCTTT.